This T cell receptor beta chain was sequenced during a study of CD8 T cells in Susac syndrome (dated by TCRdb to about 2019). Broadly, across the study: The study used repertoire sequencing to test whether antigen drove CD8+ T cell activation and differentiation in Susac syndrome. The study compared CD8+ T cell repertoire clonality among 11 to 12 healthy donors, roughly 14 Susac syndrome patients and fewer than 19 multiple sclerosis patients.

RNA was extracted using the RNeasy kit, and roughly 0.5 to 1 microgram was reverse transcribed with random hexamers. TCR beta CDR3 regions were amplified with the immunoSEQ multiplex PCR assay covering 54 Vbeta and 13 Jbeta segments. Bias from PCR amplification was corrected by using a synthetic template baseline for primer optimization and for computational correction. The source study handled its data this way. Reads were annotated to V, D and J genes according to IMGT and were analyzed with immunoSEQ Analyzer, with only productive sequences retained. Clonality was computed as one minus Shannon entropy normalized by log2 of the number of productive unique sequences. Public and private clones were assessed among the 100 most prevalent clones of each patient and control. Clones were defined as Susac-specific when absent from the healthy and MS cohorts, from fewer than 1,200 published viral clones and from other ImmuneACCESS disease sequences. TCRdb cleaned the public reads at Q25 with fastp, built clones with MiXCR and kept in-frame beta chains. Every distinct CDR3 protein forms one entry, paired with its most common genes and DNA. The V and J calls here are based on TCRdb, not the publication. The sample table records under 200,000 distinct CDR3 sequences; 95% of these occur just once. Together, the top ten hold about 0.16% of the sample.

Including cysteine and phenylalanine, the CDR3 has 11 amino acids. Only CDR3 DNA is held: 33 bases, read in frame from base 1. For CDR1 and CDR2, the germline V gene (reference sequence) lists LNHNV and YYDKDF. V gives up 7 bases and J gives up 7 bases, and the segment between their germline ends measures 8 bases. Beyond this particular receptor, the publication reports: The study acknowledged that relatively few individuals were included in the TCR sequencing and HLA analysis.

High-throughput TCR beta sequencing profiled peripheral blood CD8+ and CD4+ T cells from healthy donors, Susac syndrome patients and multiple sclerosis patients. The multiple sclerosis controls were treatment-naive patients whose relapsing-remitting disease, either stable or active, fulfilled the revised McDonald criteria. Bulk CD8+ and CD4+ T cells were purified magnetically by negative isolation, whereas CD8+ TEMRA cells were enriched by FACS. Blood was collected in EDTA tubes and processed within 24 hours, with PBMCs isolated through density gradient centrifugation. PBMCs intended for TCR sequencing were cryopreserved in liquid nitrogen and thawed later in a water bath at 37 degrees C. Purity of sorted or isolated CD4+, CD8+ and CD8+ TEMRA cells was at least 90%. For this clonotype: What this receptor recognizes is not known. Per-base quality was not reported, and no clone a single base away is much larger than it.

This chain joins TRBV15 to TRBJ2-1; the best D guess is TRBD2, with 5 bases matching. The origin of this receptor is a human donor with multiple sclerosis. Sequenced material: CD8+ T cells from PBMCs. The CDR3 in this case is CATTEGNEQFF. The nucleotides are TGTGCCACCACCGAGGGTAATGAGCAGTTCTTC.